Sequencing of this TCR beta chain was carried out in a study of blood T cell repertoires in COVID-19 (dated by TCRdb to the early 2020s). Turning to the overall study: Samples from collaborators originated in the United States, Italy and Spain and spanned both the acute and convalescent phases of COVID-19. The material from the prospective study consisted of cDNA or gDNA derived from T cells, B-cell-depleted T cells, or PBMCs. The samples were drawn from two sources: the first 160 participants of the ongoing ImmuneRACE study, and fewer than 1,500 subjects contributed by 6 global collaborators. Nearly every sample came with metadata listing a de-identified subject ID, COVID-19 status, age in years and sex. Subjects who had been exposed to COVID-19, were actively infected with it, or had recovered from it provided the deeply sampled blood TCRbeta repertoires that made up the dataset. The repertoires were released in a freely available public database intended as a resource for research on the immune response to SARS-CoV-2. Where available, HLA class I and class II types were obtained from metadata supplied by the sample provider rather than from assay-based typing.

Participants in the prospective study were enrolled through a virtual design, were aged roughly 18 to 100 years, and lived in roughly 24 United States geographic areas. Cohort assignment in the prospective study relied on participant-reported clinical history from a screening survey and a study questionnaire. Exposed participants had been in contact with someone with a PCR-confirmed or clinician-diagnosed COVID-19 case within 2 weeks of study entry. Each participant in the prospective study had whole blood, serum and a nasopharyngeal or oropharyngeal swab collected by mobile phlebotomists. Prospective study participants could optionally give additional blood draws and questionnaires over an approximately two-month period. Before DNA extraction, prospective study blood samples were shipped either frozen or at room temperature. Comment on this clone: Its antigen is not yet known. The record has no base qualities; no much larger clone is one base away.

Its CDR3 holds 17 amino acids, cysteine through phenylalanine. The DNA shown is the 51-base CDR3, in frame from base 1. Based on the germline V gene (reference sequence), the CDR1 and CDR2 sequences are LNHDA and SQIVND. Germline trimming: 5 bases from V, 7 bases from J; junction bases outside gene matches: 19. TCRbeta CDR3 regions were amplified from genomic DNA using the immunoSEQ Assay, a bias-controlled multiplex PCR. The study's own analysis went as follows. The number of nucleated cells in each sample was estimated by amplification of reference gene primers within the assay. To quantify the absolute abundance of each unique TCRbeta CDR3 rearrangement, sequence reads were collapsed and filtered. For each sample, productive Simpson clonality was calculated as the square root of Simpson's diversity index over productive rearrangements. The table was pulled from immuneACCESS by TCRdb, which kept in-frame rearrangements only. Such tables lose some clones; where checked, under half of the loss comes from unresolved V genes, and the rest has no known cause. V, J and clone size were drawn from that table, and D and trimming were deduced from the DNA. Counted in this sample were 250,000 or so clones; over 70% of them appeared once. The ten top clones hold 3.7% of the sample.

Points the paper makes about the study in general: Clinical and demographic metadata were provided uncurated, with the amount varying by source and participant.

The V and J genes are TRBV19 and TRBJ2-5; 7 bases in the middle match TRBD2. Sequences were obtained from PBMCs or T cells enriched from blood (not recorded which). This TCR was sampled from a woman between 25 and 40 years old who had been exposed to COVID-19. The nucleotides read TGTGCCAGTAGTTATATTTGGGACTACCGGGTGTACGGGACCCAGTACTTC. Its translation is CASSYIWDYRVYGTQYF.